The next 2 T cell receptor beta chains were all read from a single sample in a study of shared clonotypes between healthy human individuals. Produced via immunoSEQ multiplex PCR; TCRdb's table is partial and in-frame only. Here the sample spans roughly 1.4 million clones, about 98.5% being singletons. The source material was naive CD4+ T cells sorted from blood. Specified subset: CD45RA+ positively selected. The receptors stem from a man under 40 in good health.

V gene TRBV19 combines with J gene TRBJ1-2; D gene unclear. The V gene's germline CDR1 is LNHDA and CDR2 SQIVND (reference sequence). The CDR3 is 12 amino acids. V was cut by 6 bases and J by 7 bases, with 12 bases left in between. The CDR3 reads CASSVIGSGYTF. CDR3 bases: TGTGCCAGTAGCGTAATCGGCAGTGGCTACACCTTC.

J is TRBJ2-7 and V is TRBV30; D unclear. The CDR3 loop spans 12 amino acids. The germline gives CDR1 GTSNPN, CDR2 SVGIG (reference sequence). The V end lost 2 bases, the J end lost 2 bases, and 7 bases lay between the germline ends. CDR3: CAWSIGAYEQYF. The CDR3 DNA sequence: TGTGCCTGGAGTATAGGTGCCTACGAGCAGTACTTC.